Following are 18 T cell receptor beta chains from one sample sequenced in a study of shared clonotypes between healthy human individuals. Using immunoSEQ multiplex PCR, the repertoire was profiled, and TCRdb retains in-frame clones only, with some absent. Found here are over a million clones, around 95% of them singletons; the top ten hold roughly 1.1%. The sequenced sample was naive CD4+ T cells sorted from blood. Described subset: CD45RA+ positively selected. These receptors came from a man aged 25-45 years in good health.

On this clone: The same CDR3 can be traced to other DNA sequences in this sample. The chain joins TRBV9 to TRBJ2-2; a weak D match, TRBD1 (6 bases). CDR1 is SGDLS, CDR2 YYNGEE, per germline. The CDR3 loop spans 15 amino acids. V was trimmed by 0 bases and J by 5 bases, leaving 11 bases between them. The CDR3 DNA is TGTGCCAGCAGCGTAGGAACAGGGCCAACCGGGGAGCTGTTTTTT. It yields the protein CASSVGTGPTGELFF.

This chain joins TRBV5-1 and TRBJ2-1; unclear D gene. Germline V gene lookup returns CDR1 SGHRS and CDR2 YFSETQ. With 0 bases removed from V and 2 bases from J, the gap between germline ends came to 9 bases. The CDR3 sequence is 15 residues long. This CDR3 reads CASSLADGPYNEQFF. CDR3 in DNA: TGCGCCAGCAGCTTGGCCGACGGGCCCTACAATGAGCAGTTCTTC.

The chain links TRBV27 to TRBJ1-2; 7 nucleotides align to TRBD1. The V gene's germline CDR1 is MNHEY and CDR2 SMNVEV (reference sequence). This CDR3 has 17 residues. V trimming: 2 bases; J trimming: 7 bases; junction bases outside the gene matches: 16. The CDR3 sequence is CASSLHPGADRWLGYTF. The DNA of the CDR3 is TGTGCCAGCAGTTTACACCCGGGGGCGGACAGGTGGCTTGGCTACACCTTC.

For this clone: Other DNA sequences in this specimen translate into the identical CDR3. V is TRBV9 and J is TRBJ2-7, with TRBD2 as a possible D gene (6 bases). The germline V and J ends were trimmed by 2 bases and 2 bases, with 11 bases remaining between them. Germline-derived CDR1 and CDR2 are SGDLS and YYNGEE. CDR3 size: 14 residues. CDR3 protein: CASSVGTRPYEQYF. CDR3 nucleotide sequence: TGTGCCAGCAGCGTGGGGACTCGCCCCTACGAGCAGTACTTC. The full variable domain, its missing parts supplied by reference TRBV9 and TRBJ2-7, is DSGVTQTPKHLITATGQRVTLRCSPRSGDLSVYWYQQSLDQGLQFLIQYYNGEERAKGNILERFSAQQFPDLHSELNLSSLELGDSALYFCASSVGTRPYEQYFGPGTRLTVT.

The chain combines TRBV28 with TRBJ1-2, with 8 bases that match TRBD1. This CDR3 is 14 amino acids long. V trimming: 7 bases; J trimming: 4 bases; junction bases outside the gene matches: 8. Germline loops: CDR1 MDHEN, CDR2 SYDVKM. CDR3 amino acids: CASTPDRAGYGYTF. As DNA, the CDR3 is TGTGCCAGCACCCCGGACAGGGCAGGCTATGGCTACACCTTC.

The rearrangement links TRBV6-5 to TRBJ1-2; 8 bases line up with TRBD1. In germline, CDR1 is MNHEY, CDR2 SVGAGI. The CDR3 length is 14 residues. Losses at the gene ends were 5 bases for V and 8 bases for J; bases not matched to a gene: 10. In DNA form, the CDR3 reads TGTGCCAGCAGTATAGTCGGACAGGGTCAGGGCTACACCTTC. It specifies CASSIVGQGQGYTF.

CDR3 DNA sequence: TGTGCCACGAACCTAGGGGAGGGGTACAATGAGCAGTTCTTC. Amino acids: CATNLGEGYNEQFF. The chain joins TRBV19 to TRBJ2-1; 7 bases agree with TRBD2. Trimming removed 10 bases from V and 4 bases from J; junction bases left unmatched: 10. The V gene's germline CDR1 is LNHDA and CDR2 SQIVND (reference sequence). CDR3 length: 14 amino acids.

CDR3 in amino acids: CSTRTGGLTGELFF. The CDR3 nucleotides are TGCAGCACAAGGACAGGGGGCTTAACCGGGGAGCTGTTTTTT. The chain is built from TRBV29-1 and TRBJ2-2; TRBD1 agrees at 11 bases. The CDR3 length is 14 residues. V lost 8 bases to trimming and J lost 5 bases; unmatched junction nucleotides: 7. Looked up from germline, CDR1 is SQVTM and CDR2 is ANQGSEA.

The gene calls are TRBV11-2 and TRBJ2-3; D ambiguous. Germline V gene sequence: CDR1 SGHAT, CDR2 FQNNGV. V gave up 2 bases and J gave up 5 bases, with 14 bases separating them. The CDR3 covers 15 residues. CDR3 sequence (DNA): TGTGCCAGCAGCTTATTCATAAGCGTTGTAGATACGCAGTATTTT. This gives the protein CASSLFISVVDTQYF.

The chain joins TRBV28 to TRBJ2-1, with D unclear. Germline V gives CDR1 MDHEN, CDR2 SYDVKM. The CDR3 spans 13 residues. V lost 3 bases and J lost 4, with 7 bases in between. CDR3 sequence reads: CASSFLGYNEQFF. The CDR3 DNA follows: TGTGCCAGCAGTTTTCTAGGTTACAATGAGCAGTTCTTC.

The chain couples TRBV4-1 to TRBJ2-1, with 12 bases that match TRBD2. There are 15 residues in the CDR3. The germline gives CDR1 MGHRA, CDR2 YSYEKL. V shed 4 bases and J 6 bases; nucleotides not matched to a gene: 4. For the CDR3, the DNA is TGCGCCAGCAGCCTAACTAGCGGGAGGTTCAATGAGCAGTTCTTC. Residues: CASSLTSGRFNEQFF.

V is TRBV4-3 and J is TRBJ2-1; 12 bases line up with TRBD2. The CDR3 has 16 amino acids. V trimming: 4 bases; J trimming: 8 bases; junction bases outside the gene matches: 9. Germline V gives CDR1 LGHNA, CDR2 YSLEER. CDR3 bases: TGCGCCAGCAGCCTTGGACTAGCGGGACTTAACGATGAGCAGTTCTTC. This translates into CASSLGLAGLNDEQFF.

The J gene is TRBJ2-5, the V gene TRBV4-1; 12 bases are a match to TRBD2. The CDR3 is 18 residues long. Germline V gene data show CDR1 as MGHRA and CDR2 as YSYEKL. V dropped 4 bases and J dropped 4; count of bases not matched to a gene: 13. The DNA of the CDR3 is TGCGCCAGCAGCCTATTCGCCCCTAGCGGGAGGGCCGCAGAGACCCAGTACTTC. Its translation: CASSLFAPSGRAAETQYF.

The V and J genes are TRBV11-2 and TRBJ2-3; perhaps TRBD2 as D (7 bases). The CDR3 loop spans 15 amino acids. V was cut by 3 bases and J by 3 bases, with 13 bases left in between. Germline V gives CDR1 SGHAT, CDR2 FQNNGV. CDR3 residues: CASSLWGGRTDTQYF. The CDR3 region has the DNA TGTGCCAGCAGCTTGTGGGGGGGCCGGACAGATACGCAGTATTTT.

V gene TRBV5-5 combines with J gene TRBJ1-1; a weak D match, TRBD1 (5 bases). Looked up from germline, CDR1 is SGHKS and CDR2 is YYEKEE (reference sequence). The length of the CDR3 is 14 residues. V lost 0 bases, J lost 3 bases, and 9 bases lay in between. In nucleotides, the CDR3 is TGTGCCAGCAGCTTGGAGGGACTACACACTGAAGCTTTCTTT. Protein sequence: CASSLEGLHTEAFF.

The rearrangement joins TRBV2 to TRBJ1-4; D gene ambiguous. The CDR3 is made up of 14 amino acids. Trimming left V 3 bases short and J 3 bases short, with 8 bases between. The germline CDR1 and CDR2 sequences are SNHLY and FYNNEI. The CDR3 nucleotides read TGTGCCAGCAGTGAGGGAGGAGCTAATGAAAAACTGTTTTTT. Protein product: CASSEGGANEKLFF.

Concerning this clone itself: Different DNA sequences within this sample yield the same CDR3. The V and J genes are TRBV9 and TRBJ2-5; D gene ambiguous. Germline CDR1 and CDR2: SGDLS and YYNGEE. V was trimmed by 3 bases and J by 4 bases, leaving 7 bases between them. The CDR3 is 12 amino acids. The CDR3 region is CASSAVGETQYF. CDR3 bases: TGTGCCAGCAGCGCTGTGGGAGAGACCCAGTACTTC.

CDR3 residues: CAITDPNSLSYEQYF. CDR3 DNA: TGTGCCATCACGGACCCGAACAGCTTGTCCTACGAGCAGTACTTC. J is TRBJ2-7 and V is TRBV10-3; D is unresolved. The V end was cut by 7 bases, the J end by 1 base, with 17 bases between. Looked up from germline, CDR1 is ENHRY and CDR2 is SYGVKD. The CDR3 sequence is 15 residues long.